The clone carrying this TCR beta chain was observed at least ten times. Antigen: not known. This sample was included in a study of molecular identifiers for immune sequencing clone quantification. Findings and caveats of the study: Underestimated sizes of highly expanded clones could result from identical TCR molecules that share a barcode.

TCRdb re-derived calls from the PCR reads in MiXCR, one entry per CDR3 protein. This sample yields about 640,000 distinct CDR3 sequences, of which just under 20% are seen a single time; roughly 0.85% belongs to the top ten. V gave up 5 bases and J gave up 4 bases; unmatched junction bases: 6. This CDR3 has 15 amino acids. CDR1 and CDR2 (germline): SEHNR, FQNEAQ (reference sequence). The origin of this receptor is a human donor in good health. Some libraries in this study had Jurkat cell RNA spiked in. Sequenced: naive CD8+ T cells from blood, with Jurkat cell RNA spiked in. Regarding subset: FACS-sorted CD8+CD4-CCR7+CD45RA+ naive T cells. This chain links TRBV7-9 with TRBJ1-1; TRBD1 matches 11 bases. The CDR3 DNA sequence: TGTGCCAGCAGCCGGGGACAGGGGGTAACCACTGAAGCTTTCTTT. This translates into CASSRGQGVTTEAFF.